This T cell receptor beta chain stems from a study of long-term antiretroviral therapy in people with HIV. Study-wide results and limits: Diversity increased after ART yet remained lower than in transplant donor controls.

Samples were assayed with immunoSEQ v3.0 at survey level. Sequenced by immunoSEQ multiplex PCR; TCRdb stores in-frame clones only, minus some. The sample holds about 24,000 clones, around four fifths seen once. In germline, CDR1 is SGHTA, CDR2 FQGNSA. The CDR3 spans 14 residues. The V gene end was trimmed by 4 bases and the J gene end by 7 bases; junction bases not matched to a gene: 9. As to this clone: Its antigen is unknown.

Inclusion required at least two post-ART and at least one pre-ART PBMC samples. The genes are TRBV7-2 and TRBJ1-2, with 7 bases fitting TRBD1. This material consisted of unsorted PBMCs, taken around 4.5 years after starting antiretroviral therapy. The sequence derives from a man aged 25-45 years with HIV. CDR3 nucleotide sequence: TGTGCCAGCAGCTACAAGCGGACAGGCGGTGGCTACACCTTC. Protein product: CASSYKRTGGGYTF.